This T cell receptor beta chain was identified during a study of T cells in Graves' hyperthyroidism and ophthalmopathy. Stable Graves' hyperthyroidism denoted no ophthalmopathy progression over 18 months. It was uncontrolled infection, other autoimmune disease, pregnancy or lactation that excluded patients. There are 16 residues in the CDR3. Germline CDR1 reads SGHTA; CDR2 reads FQGNSA. V shed 4 bases and J shed 1 base, with 16 bases lying between them. Amplification of TCR beta CDR3 regions used RNA as the template. A set of HTBI primers served as the primers for a first-round RT-PCR of the TCR CDR3. TCRdb passed the multiplex PCR reads through MiXCR, listing each CDR3 protein once. The table has hundreds of thousands of distinct CDR3 sequences, 46% seen once.

The sample consisted of peripheral blood or thyroid tissue (not recorded which). V is TRBV7-2 and J is TRBJ1-1, with D possibly matching TRBD1 (6 bases). The TCR comes from a woman younger than 35 with Graves' hyperthyroidism. The CDR3 region has the DNA TGTGCCAGCAGCTCAAGTTGGGGGCGGGGGAACACTGAAGCTTTCTTT. Its translation: CASSSSWGRGNTEAFF.